One sample yielded the 24 T cell receptor beta chains listed below, sequenced in a study of T cells in Graves' hyperthyroidism and ophthalmopathy. Amplification targeted TCR beta CDR3 regions from RNA transcripts. TCR CDR3 regions were first amplified by RT-PCR with HTBI primers. TCRdb re-called the multiplex PCR reads with MiXCR, one entry per CDR3 protein. The sample has approximately 700,000 distinct CDR3 sequences; just under 45% are singletons. Sequencing was done on a sample of peripheral blood or thyroid tissue (not recorded which). Receptor source: an adult man with Graves' disease, either hyperthyroidism or ophthalmopathy (not recorded which).

Remarks on this clonotype: The junction shows a germline mismatch at one end, possibly a read error. The chain employs TRBV15 and TRBJ1-1; TRBD1 might be the D (6 bases). The germline gives CDR1 LNHNV, CDR2 YYDKDF (reference sequence). This CDR3 contains 15 residues. The CDR3 DNA reads as TGTGCCTCCAGCAGATCGGACAGCGCTAACACTGAAGCTTTCTTT. This codes for CASSRSDSANTEAFF.

The CDR3: CSAPREGGYGYTF. DNA of the CDR3: TGCAGTGCCCCTAGGGAGGGGGGCTATGGCTACACCTTC. The chain uses TRBV20-1 and TRBJ1-2; possible D gene TRBD1, 6 bases. The V end lost 6 bases, the J end lost 4 bases, and 15 bases lay between the germline ends. The CDR3 has 13 amino acids. The germline gives CDR1 DFQATT, CDR2 SNEGSKA (reference sequence).

In the case of this clonotype: No conserved phenylalanine or tryptophan ends this CDR3, so it is likely a read error. It is unclear where the CDR3 begins or ends on the DNA, so no DNA is shown, and the CDR3 is as TCRdb lists it. The V and J genes are TRBV15 and TRBJ2-1; the D call of TRBD2 is as the table states it, not checked on the DNA. Inclusive of both ends, the CDR3 amounts to 11 amino acids. Germline loops: CDR1 LNHNV, CDR2 YYDKDF (reference sequence). CDR3 in amino acids: CATSRVLIWTS.

This clonotype was seen only once. The chain recombines TRBV7-2 with TRBJ2-7; 10 nucleotides align to TRBD1. V lost 5 bases and J lost 12; bases outside the gene matches: 16. This CDR3 is built from 15 residues. Germline loops: CDR1 SGHTA, CDR2 FQGNSA. For the CDR3, the DNA is TGTGCCAGCAGCACCGGACAGGGGGGGAGCGGGGAGAGGTACTTC. Protein product: CASSTGQGGSGERYF.

The V call is TRBV12-3 or TRBV12-4, the J call TRBJ2-7, with a tentative D call TRBD2 (7 bases). The CDR3 is made up of 15 amino acids. The V end was cut by 4 bases, the J end by 2 bases, with 15 bases between. In DNA, the CDR3 is TGTGCCAGCAGTTGGGGGGGGGCGGGGACCTACGAGCAGTACTTC. Amino acid sequence: CASSWGGAGTYEQYF.

On this clonotype itself: An end of the junction does not agree with germline; a read error may underlie this. The V and J genes are TRBV10-2 and TRBJ1-2; 10 bases match TRBD1. This CDR3 spans 15 amino acids. Germline values: CDR1 WSHSY, CDR2 SAAADI. The DNA of the CDR3 is TGTGCCAGCAGTGCCGGGACAGGGGATGGCTATGGCTACATCTTC. Translated, it gives CASSAGTGDGYGYIF.

This rearrangement joins TRBV2 to TRBJ1-2; no definite D call. Germline CDR1 SNHLY, CDR2 FYNNEI. CDR3 length: 13 residues. Trimming took off 5 bases at V and 5 bases at J, with 12 bases between the two ends. In DNA form, the CDR3 reads TGTGCCAGCAGTACTGGGCCGGCTTATGGCTACACCTTC. It specifies CASSTGPAYGYTF.

This sequence joins TRBV2 and TRBJ1-1; weak D call: TRBD1 (5 bases). The CDR3 has 14 amino acids. Germline CDR1 and CDR2: SNHLY and FYNNEI. V was shortened by 5 bases and J by 5 bases, with 15 bases between the two germline ends. CDR3 DNA: TGTGCCAGCAGTACTACCGGGACGACAACTGAAGCTTTCTTT. It translates to CASSTTGTTTEAFF.

This chain links TRBV7-9 with TRBJ1-4; D is perhaps TRBD1 (5 bases). Germline V gives CDR1 SEHNR, CDR2 FQNEAQ (reference sequence). The CDR3 has 15 residues. With 4 bases removed from V and 8 bases from J, the gap between germline ends came to 17 bases. The chain's CDR3 is CASSSPTEVNEKLFF. As DNA, the CDR3 is TGTGCCAGCAGCTCACCGACAGAGGTGAACGAAAAACTGTTTTTT.

The CDR3 here is CASSPEVGGGETQYF. The CDR3 DNA reads TGTGCCAGCAGCCCGGAGGTCGGGGGTGGAGAGACCCAGTACTTC. This rearrangement joins TRBV7-3 to TRBJ2-5, with D perhaps matching TRBD2 (6 bases). Trimming left V 5 bases short and J 4 bases short, with 17 bases between. The germline V gene has CDR1 SGHTA and CDR2 FQGTGA. The CDR3 is made up of 15 amino acids.

About this clonotype: A much larger clone lies one base from this, so it may be a read error. This CDR3 reads CARQYLVGYTF. The CDR3 region has the DNA TGTGCCAGGCAATACCTGGTTGGCTACACCTTC. This chain uses TRBV2 with TRBJ1-2; D not resolved. The CDR3 loop spans 11 amino acids. Germline CDR1 reads SNHLY; CDR2 reads FYNNEI. The V end was cut by 9 bases, the J end by 7 bases, with 12 bases between.

The chain joins TRBV20-1 to TRBJ1-1; no firm D call. CDR3 length: 10 residues. The V end lost 5 bases, the J end lost 1 base, and 2 bases lay between the germline ends. Germline CDR1 reads DFQATT; CDR2 reads SNEGSKA (reference sequence). This CDR3 reads CSAWNTEAFF. In DNA form, the CDR3 reads TGCAGTGCTTGGAACACTGAAGCTTTCTTT.

This clonotype was detected only once. This clone may be a read error of a much larger clone one base away. This rearrangement joins TRBV12-3 or TRBV12-4 to TRBJ2-5; TRBD2 agrees at 8 bases. The junction had 15 bases not matched to a gene; V was cut back by 5 bases and J by 7 bases. The CDR3 consists of 16 residues. In DNA, the CDR3 is TGTGCCAGCAGTCCAGGGAGCGGGAGAGGTGTTGGGACCCAGTACTTC. Protein sequence: CASSPGSGRGVGTQYF.

V is TRBV4-2 and J is TRBJ1-1; D gene unclear. Trimming removed 5 bases at V and 5 bases at J, with 18 bases between. Per germline, CDR1 LGHNA and CDR2 YNFKEQ. There are 15 residues in the CDR3. The CDR3 bases are TGTGCCAGCAGCTTAGAGACGCCCCTGGAGACTGAAGCTTTCTTT. Its translation: CASSLETPLETEAFF.

J is TRBJ1-2 and V is TRBV15; no firm D call. Trimming removed 1 base from V and 3 bases from J, with 9 bases in between. Germline V gives CDR1 LNHNV, CDR2 YYDKDF (reference sequence). This CDR3 comprises 14 residues. CDR3 in amino acids: CATSRGGPHYGYTF. CDR3 nucleotides: TGTGCCACCAGCAGAGGCGGGCCGCACTATGGCTACACCTTC.

The rearrangement links TRBV29-1 to TRBJ1-1, with D possibly matching TRBD1 (6 bases). There are 13 residues in the CDR3. V gave up 7 bases and J gave up 10 bases, with 22 bases separating them. CDR1 is SQVTM, CDR2 ANQGSEA, per germline. The CDR3 coding sequence is TGCAGCGCCAGGGAGGACAGAGGGTATGGAGCTTTCTTT. Encoded protein: CSAREDRGYGAFF. Variable domain in full (rest from reference TRBV29-1 and TRBJ1-1): SAVISQKPSRDICQRGTSLTIQCQVDSQVTMMFWYRQQPGQSLTLIATANQGSEATYESGFVIDKFPISRPNLTFSTLTVSNMSPEDSSIYLCSAREDRGYGAFFGQGTRLTVV.

In regard to this clonotype: The CDR3 carries no conserved terminal phenylalanine or tryptophan, so it likely arises from a read error. This chain connects TRBV15 to TRBJ1-6; unclear D gene. V lost 0 bases, J lost 7 bases, and 13 bases lay in between. CDR3 length equals 16 residues. Germline-derived CDR1 and CDR2 are LNHNV and YYDKDF (reference sequence). CDR3 in DNA: TGTGCCACCAGCAGAGATTTTCGAGACCCGAATTCACCCCTCCACCTT. Protein sequence: CATSRDFRDPNSPLHL.

The gene calls are TRBV7-6 and TRBJ1-6; D might be TRBD1 (5 bases). V was trimmed by 4 bases and J by 8 bases, leaving 18 bases between them. This CDR3 has 16 amino acids. CDR1 is SGHVS and CDR2 is FNYEAQ in the germline V gene. In nucleotides, the CDR3 is TGTGCCAGCAGCTCGACCGGTGCAGGGAAAGATTCACCCCTCCACTTT. The encoded protein is CASSSTGAGKDSPLHF.

J is TRBJ2-7 and V is TRBV29-1; maybe TRBD1 (6 bases). V gave up 4 bases and J gave up 0 bases, with 22 bases separating them. The germline CDR1 and CDR2 sequences are SQVTM and ANQGSEA. The CDR3 runs to 17 residues. The CDR3 DNA sequence: TGCAGCGTTGGAGAACAGGGCCAAAGCCTTAGCTCCTACGAGCAGTACTTC. Translation: CSVGEQGQSLSSYEQYF.

The CDR3 sequence is CASELSNRVNQPQHF. Here the CDR3 DNA reads TGTGCCAGCGAACTATCCAACAGGGTCAATCAGCCCCAGCATTTT. The J gene is TRBJ1-5, the V gene TRBV12-3 or TRBV12-4; possible D gene TRBD1, 6 bases. Trimming shortened V by 8 bases and J by 3 bases, and 17 bases separated the two germline ends. This CDR3 is 15 amino acids long.

This clonotype has more than one count but fewer than ten. The rearrangement joins TRBV25-1 to TRBJ1-4, with D maybe TRBD1 (5 bases). The germline V gene has CDR1 MGHDK and CDR2 SYGVNS. The CDR3 runs 14 residues. V dropped 6 bases and J dropped 6 bases, with 14 bases sitting between them. In DNA form, the CDR3 reads TGTGCCAGCAGCTCGGCAGGGCCGGATGAAAAACTGTTTTTT. Translating gives CASSSAGPDEKLFF.

The V call is TRBV10-3, the J call TRBJ1-1; unclear D gene. This CDR3 comprises 12 residues. The V end was cut by 4 bases, the J end by 1 base, with 4 bases between. Germline lookup yields CDR1 ENHRY and CDR2 SYGVKD. CDR3 protein: CAISGSNTEAFF. DNA of the CDR3: TGTGCCATCAGTGGGTCGAACACTGAAGCTTTCTTT.

About this clonotype itself: The conserved closing phenylalanine or tryptophan is absent in this CDR3, likely reflecting a read error. This sequence joins TRBV12-3 or TRBV12-4 and TRBJ1-1; 8 nucleotides align to TRBD1. This CDR3 is built from 15 residues. The trim removed 6 bases at V and 3 bases at J, leaving 9 bases unmatched. The CDR3 here is CASRHPTGVDTEAFL. The CDR3 DNA reads as TGTGCCAGCAGACACCCGACAGGGGTAGACACTGAAGCTTTCCTT.

The chain uses TRBV20-1 and TRBJ1-4; D possibly corresponds to TRBD1 (6 bases). Trimming stripped 4 bases from V and 4 bases from J, with 13 bases between. Germline V CDR1 and CDR2: DFQATT, SNEGSKA (reference sequence). This CDR3 comprises 14 residues. The CDR3 DNA is TGCAGTGCTACCATGGGGGGCCTTAATGAAAAACTGTTTTTT. It is translated as CSATMGGLNEKLFF.